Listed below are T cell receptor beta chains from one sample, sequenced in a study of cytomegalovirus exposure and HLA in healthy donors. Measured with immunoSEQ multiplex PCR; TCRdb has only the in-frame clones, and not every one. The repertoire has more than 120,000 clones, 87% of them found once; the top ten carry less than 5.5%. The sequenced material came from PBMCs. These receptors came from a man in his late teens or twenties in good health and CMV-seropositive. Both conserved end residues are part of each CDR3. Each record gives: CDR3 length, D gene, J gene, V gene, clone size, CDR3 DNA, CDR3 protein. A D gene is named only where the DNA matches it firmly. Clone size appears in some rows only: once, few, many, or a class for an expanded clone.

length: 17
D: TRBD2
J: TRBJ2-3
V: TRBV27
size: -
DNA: TGTGCCAGCAGACGGTGGACTAGCGGGGGGAGGACAGATACGCAGTATTTT
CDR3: CASRRWTSGGRTDTQYF

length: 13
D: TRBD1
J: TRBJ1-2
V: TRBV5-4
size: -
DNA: TGTGCCAGCAGCCCCGGACAGGAGGAAGGCTACACCTTC
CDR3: CASSPGQEEGYTF

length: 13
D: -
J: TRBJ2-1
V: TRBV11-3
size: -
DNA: TGTGCCAGCAGCCCTACAGGGCTGGATGAGCAGTTCTTC
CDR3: CASSPTGLDEQFF

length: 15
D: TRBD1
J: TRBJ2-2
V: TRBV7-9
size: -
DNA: TGTGCCAGCAGATTAGGGACAGGCCATGCCGGGGAGCTGTTTTTT
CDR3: CASRLGTGHAGELFF

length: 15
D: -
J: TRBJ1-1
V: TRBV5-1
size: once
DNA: TGCGCCAGCAGCTTATCCCTTCAGGGAAACACTGAAGCTTTCTTT
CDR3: CASSLSLQGNTEAFF

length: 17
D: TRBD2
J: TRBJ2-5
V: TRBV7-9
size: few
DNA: TGTGCCAGCAGGTCTTTCGGCGGGACTAGCGGGAGTGAGACCCAGTACTTC
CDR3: CASRSFGGTSGSETQYF

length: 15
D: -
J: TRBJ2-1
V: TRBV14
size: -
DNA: TGTGCCAGCAGCCCGTTTCTGGCGGGTGGCAATGAGCAGTTCTTC
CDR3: CASSPFLAGGNEQFF

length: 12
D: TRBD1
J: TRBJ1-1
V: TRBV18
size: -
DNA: TGTGCCAGCGCCCGGACAGGGCCTGAAGCTTTCTTT
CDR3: CASARTGPEAFF

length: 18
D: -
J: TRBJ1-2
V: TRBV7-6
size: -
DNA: TGTGCCAGCAGCTTAGTGGGCAGGGGCCGTTACGATAACTATGGCTACACCTTC
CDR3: CASSLVGRGRYDNYGYTF

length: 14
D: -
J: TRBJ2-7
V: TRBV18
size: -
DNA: TGTGCCAGCTCATCCGACGGAGCAGGGGTCGAGCAGTACTTC
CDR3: CASSSDGAGVEQYF

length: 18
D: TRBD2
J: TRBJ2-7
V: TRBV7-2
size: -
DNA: TGTGCCAGCAGCTTAGTCTGGCCTAGGGGCGGGAGGGCCTACGAGCAGTACTTC
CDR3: CASSLVWPRGGRAYEQYF

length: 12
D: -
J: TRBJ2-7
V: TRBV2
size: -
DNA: TGTGCCAGCAGTGGGACAACCTACGAGCAGTACTTC
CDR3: CASSGTTYEQYF

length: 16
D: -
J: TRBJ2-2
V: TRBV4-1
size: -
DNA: TGCGCCAGCAGCCAGGAAACAGGGAGAGCGGCCGGGGAGCTGTTTTTT
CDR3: CASSQETGRAAGELFF

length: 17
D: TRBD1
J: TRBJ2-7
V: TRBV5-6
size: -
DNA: TGTGCCAGCAGCTTGAGGCGTACGGGACAGGGATTGTTCGAGCAGTACTTC
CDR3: CASSLRRTGQGLFEQYF

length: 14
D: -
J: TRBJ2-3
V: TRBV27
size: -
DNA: TGTGCCAGCAGATATAGCGGATTCACAGATACGCAGTATTTT
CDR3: CASRYSGFTDTQYF

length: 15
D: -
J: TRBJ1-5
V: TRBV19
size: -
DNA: TGTGCCAGTAGTATAATGGTTAGCGGCAATCAGCCCCAGCATTTT
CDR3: CASSIMVSGNQPQHF

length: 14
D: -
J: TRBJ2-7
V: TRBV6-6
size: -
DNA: TGTGCCAGCAGTTACTCCCATGAGGGATCCGAGCAGTACTTC
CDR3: CASSYSHEGSEQYF

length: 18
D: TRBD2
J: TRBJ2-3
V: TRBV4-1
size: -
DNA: TGCGCCAGCAGCTTCACTCCGGGGGGGCCTCTAAACACAGATACGCAGTATTTT
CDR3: CASSFTPGGPLNTDTQYF

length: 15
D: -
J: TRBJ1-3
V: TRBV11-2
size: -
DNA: TGTGCCAGCAGCTTAGGAACGCGCTCTGGAAACACCATATATTTT
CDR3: CASSLGTRSGNTIYF

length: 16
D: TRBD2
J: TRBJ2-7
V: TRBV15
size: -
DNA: TGTGCCACCAGCAGTTCCCCGGGGGGGTACACCTACGAGCAGTACTTC
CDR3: CATSSSPGGYTYEQYF

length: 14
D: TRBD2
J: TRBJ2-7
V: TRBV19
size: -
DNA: TGTGCCAGTAGTAGGGGGGGGAGCTCCTACGAGCAGTACTTC
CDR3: CASSRGGSSYEQYF

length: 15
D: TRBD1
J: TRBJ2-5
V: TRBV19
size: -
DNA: TGTGCCAGTAGTATGGTCAGGGGGTCCCAAGAGACCCAGTACTTC
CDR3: CASSMVRGSQETQYF

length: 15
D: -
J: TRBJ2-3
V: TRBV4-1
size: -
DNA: TGCGCCAGCAGCCATAGAACGGGTGTCCCAGATACGCAGTATTTT
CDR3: CASSHRTGVPDTQYF

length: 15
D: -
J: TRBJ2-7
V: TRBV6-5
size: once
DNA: TGTGCCAGCAGTTACTCGGAGCTAACCCGCTACGAGCAGTACTTC
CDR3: CASSYSELTRYEQYF

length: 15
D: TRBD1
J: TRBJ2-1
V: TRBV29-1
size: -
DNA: TGCAGCGTTGAAGATGTAGGGGGCGTCTACAATGAGCAGTTCTTC
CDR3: CSVEDVGGVYNEQFF

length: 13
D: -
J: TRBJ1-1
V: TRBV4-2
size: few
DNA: TGTGCCAGCAGCCTGGAAGCAGGGACTGAAGCTTTCTTT
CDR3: CASSLEAGTEAFF

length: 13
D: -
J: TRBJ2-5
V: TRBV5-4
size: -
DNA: TGTGCCAGCAGCCGGGACTTACAAGAGACCCAGTACTTC
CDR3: CASSRDLQETQYF

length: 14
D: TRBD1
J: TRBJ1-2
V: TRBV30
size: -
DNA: TGTGCCTGGAGTAGTATCGGGACAGGGGTCGGCTACACCTTC
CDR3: CAWSSIGTGVGYTF

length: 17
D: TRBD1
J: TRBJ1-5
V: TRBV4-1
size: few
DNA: TGCGCCAGCAGTACCGGGACAGGGGGTGAGGCGGATCAGCCCCAGCATTTT
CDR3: CASSTGTGGEADQPQHF

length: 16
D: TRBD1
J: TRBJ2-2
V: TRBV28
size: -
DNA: TGTGCCAGCAGTTTCCCCGGACAGGGCGACACCGGGGAGCTGTTTTTT
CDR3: CASSFPGQGDTGELFF

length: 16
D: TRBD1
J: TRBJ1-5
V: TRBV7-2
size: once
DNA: TGTGCCAGCAGCTGGCAGGACAGGGCTTACAATCAGCCCCAGCATTTT
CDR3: CASSWQDRAYNQPQHF

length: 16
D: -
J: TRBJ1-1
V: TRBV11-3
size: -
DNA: TGTGCCAGCAGCTTAGATCCCCCGGGACAAGGCACTGAAGCTTTCTTT
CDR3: CASSLDPPGQGTEAFF

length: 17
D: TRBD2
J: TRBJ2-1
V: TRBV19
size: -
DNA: TGTGCCAGTAGGGGATTTAGCGGGAGGCGCTCCTACAATGAGCAGTTCTTC
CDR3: CASRGFSGRRSYNEQFF

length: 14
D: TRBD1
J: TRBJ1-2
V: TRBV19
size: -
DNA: TGTGCCAGTAGTATCGGGACAGGGAACTATGGCTACACCTTC
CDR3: CASSIGTGNYGYTF

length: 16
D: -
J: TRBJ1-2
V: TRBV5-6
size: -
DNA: TGTGCCAGCAGCTTTCCCTTTTTACATACTAACTATGGCTACACCTTC
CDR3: CASSFPFLHTNYGYTF

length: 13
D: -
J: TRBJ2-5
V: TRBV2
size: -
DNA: TGTGCCAGCAGCCCCCAGGCAGTTAAGACCCAGTACTTC
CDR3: CASSPQAVKTQYF

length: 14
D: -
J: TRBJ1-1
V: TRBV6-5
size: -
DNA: TGTGCCAGCAGTTTTCGTGGAACAGGGACTGAAGCTTTCTTT
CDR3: CASSFRGTGTEAFF

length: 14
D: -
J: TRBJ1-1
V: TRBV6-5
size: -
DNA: TGTGCCAGCAGTTTAGGAACAGGGTGGTCTGAAGCTTTCTTT
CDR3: CASSLGTGWSEAFF

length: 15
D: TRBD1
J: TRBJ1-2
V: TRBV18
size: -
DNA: TGTGCCAGCTCACCCAGACAGGGGAGGACAATAGGCTACACCTTC
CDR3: CASSPRQGRTIGYTF

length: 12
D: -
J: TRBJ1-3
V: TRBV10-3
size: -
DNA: TGTGCCATTAAGGTCGGGGGAAACACCATATATTTT
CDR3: CAIKVGGNTIYF

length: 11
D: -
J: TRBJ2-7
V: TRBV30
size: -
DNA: TGTGCCTGGAAGCAGGGATACGAGCAGTACTTC
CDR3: CAWKQGYEQYF

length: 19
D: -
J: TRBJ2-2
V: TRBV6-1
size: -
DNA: TGTGCCAGCAGTGTGGGGACTTCGTCTCGAAGATTCCGTCCCGGGGAGCTGTTTTTT
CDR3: CASSVGTSSRRFRPGELFF

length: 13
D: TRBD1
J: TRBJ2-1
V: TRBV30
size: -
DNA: TGTGCCGCCAGGGGGACAGGCCCCAATGAGCAGTTCTTC
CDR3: CAARGTGPNEQFF